What follows are 16 T cell receptor beta chains derived from one specimen sequenced in a study of shared clonotypes between healthy human individuals. TCRdb's copy holds only in-frame clones and misses some; the assay was immunoSEQ multiplex PCR. The repertoire holds some 1,400,000 clones, with about 96% as singletons. Material for sequencing was naive CD4+ T cells sorted from blood. Subset denoted: CD45RA+ positively selected. The receptors derive from a man aged 30 to 45 in good health.

Regarding this clone: The same CDR3 arises from other DNA sequences in this sample as well. V usage is TRBV28 and J usage is TRBJ1-5; D is ambiguous. The CDR3 runs 12 residues. Trimming removed 3 bases from V and 4 bases from J, with 4 bases in between. Germline-derived CDR1 and CDR2 are MDHEN and SYDVKM. The CDR3 here is CASSFGNQPQHF. The CDR3 region has the DNA TGTGCCAGCAGTTTTGGGAATCAGCCCCAGCATTTT.

About this clone itself: The same CDR3 arises from other DNA sequences in this sample as well. V and J are TRBV28 and TRBJ1-5; the D is unclear. The V and J ends lost 1 base and 6 bases respectively, with 4 bases between them. Per the germline V gene, CDR1 is MDHEN and CDR2 is SYDVKM. The CDR3 is 12 amino acids. The CDR3 reads CASSLSGQPQHF. The DNA of the CDR3 is TGTGCCAGCAGTTTATCAGGTCAGCCCCAGCATTTT.

V is TRBV15 and J is TRBJ1-5; 10 positions match TRBD1. With 5 bases clipped from V and 0 bases from J, the junction kept 10 bases outside the gene matches. Germline V gene sequence: CDR1 LNHNV, CDR2 YYDKDF (reference sequence). The CDR3 length is 18 residues. The CDR3, as DNA: TGTGCCACCAGCCCCGGGACAGGGGTCCAGTCTAGCAATCAGCCCCAGCATTTT. Its protein is CATSPGTGVQSSNQPQHF.

The chain couples TRBV5-8 to TRBJ2-5; 12 bases are a match to TRBD1. The CDR3 length is 15 residues. CDR1 and CDR2 from the germline V gene are SGHTS and YDEGEE. The ends lost 2 bases at V and 7 bases at J; junction bases unmatched: 6. CDR3 in DNA: TGTGCCAGCAGCTTTTTGGGACAGGGGGCCGGGACCCAGTACTTC. This sequence encodes CASSFLGQGAGTQYF.

J is TRBJ2-1 and V is TRBV19; 7 bases are a match to TRBD2. This CDR3 is built from 14 residues. The germline CDR1 and CDR2 sequences are LNHDA and SQIVND (reference sequence). The V and J ends lost 5 bases and 9 bases, in that order; junction bases with no gene match: 10. The CDR3 protein is CASSSWGGSSEQFF. For the CDR3, the DNA is TGTGCCAGTAGTTCATGGGGCGGGAGTAGTGAGCAGTTCTTC. The entire variable domain, with the rest obtained from reference TRBV19 and TRBJ2-1, is as follows: DGGITQSPKYLFRKEGQNVTLSCEQNLNHDAMYWYRQDPGQGLRLIYYSQIVNDFQKGDIAEGYSVSREKKESFPLTVTSAQKNPTAFYLCASSSWGGSSEQFFGPGTRLTVL.

The CDR3 DNA reads as TGTGCCAGCACACAAGCGGATGAGCAGTTCTTC. Protein product: CASTQADEQFF. The rearrangement uses TRBV6-1 and TRBJ2-1, with a tentative D call TRBD2 (5 bases). This CDR3 is 11 amino acids long. Germline V CDR1 and CDR2: MNHNS, SASEGT. The ends were cut back, 7 bases at V and 8 bases at J, with 9 bases in the middle.

J is TRBJ2-1 and V is TRBV19, with a weak D call TRBD2 (5 bases). The CDR3 sequence is 15 residues long. The V end was cut by 6 bases, the J end by 0 bases, with 12 bases between. Germline V gene data show CDR1 as LNHDA and CDR2 as SQIVND (reference sequence). The CDR3 DNA sequence: TGTGCCAGTAGCCTACTAGATAGCTCCTACAATGAGCAGTTCTTC. It specifies CASSLLDSSYNEQFF.

V gene TRBV6-1 combines with J gene TRBJ2-3; D gene uncertain. Germline-derived CDR1 and CDR2 are MNHNS and SASEGT. V was cut by 7 bases and J by 7 bases, with 18 bases left in between. This CDR3 is built from 14 residues. CDR3 coding DNA: TGTGCCAGCACCCTCCGCGAAGCAAGAAATACGCAGTATTTT. Its translation is CASTLREARNTQYF.

The genes are TRBV25-1 and TRBJ1-2; the D is unclear. V was clipped by 5 bases and J by 2 bases, with 3 bases between them. The germline CDR1 and CDR2 sequences are MGHDK and SYGVNS. The length of the CDR3 is 11 residues. The CDR3 coding sequence is TGTGCCAGCAGTCAGAACTATGGCTACACCTTC. It encodes CASSQNYGYTF.

The chain employs TRBV5-4 and TRBJ2-5; 9 nucleotides align to TRBD1. J gave up 4 bases and V 3 bases, and 4 bases lay outside the gene matches. This CDR3 is built from 14 residues. Germline assignment: CDR1 SGHNT and CDR2 YYREEE (reference sequence). CDR3 sequence (DNA): TGTGCCAGCAGCTACAGGGGGCAGGTAGAGACCCAGTACTTC. It yields the protein CASSYRGQVETQYF.

The gene calls are TRBV5-8 and TRBJ1-5; D not resolved. The CDR3 totals 14 residues. From germline, CDR1 is SGHTS and CDR2 YDEGEE. The V gene lost 2 bases and the J gene lost 7 bases, with 13 bases spanning the gap. The CDR3 is CASSFIGVRQPQHF. CDR3 sequence (DNA): TGTGCCAGCAGCTTTATCGGGGTACGACAGCCCCAGCATTTT.

V and J are TRBV18 and TRBJ2-7; D is tentatively TRBD1 or TRBD2 (7 bases each). V dropped 6 bases and J dropped 3 bases, with 18 bases sitting between them. Germline V CDR1 and CDR2: KGHSH, LQKENI. The CDR3 is 15 residues long. The CDR3 loop reads CASSPGGALDYEQYF. CDR3 nucleotide sequence: TGTGCCAGCTCCCCAGGGGGGGCGCTAGACTACGAGCAGTACTTC.

To note about this clone: Other DNA sequences in the sample encode the same CDR3. The genes are TRBV27 and TRBJ2-5; possibly TRBD1 or TRBD2 for D (5 bases each). V gave up 1 base and J gave up 2 bases, with 8 bases separating them. CDR1 and CDR2 from the germline V gene are MNHEY and SMNVEV (reference sequence). This CDR3 has 14 residues. The CDR3 loop reads CASSLLGVQETQYF. For the CDR3, the DNA is TGTGCCAGCAGTTTATTGGGGGTGCAAGAGACCCAGTACTTC.

J is TRBJ2-3 and V is TRBV29-1; a weak D match, TRBD2 (7 bases). V dropped 6 bases and J dropped 5 bases, with 15 bases sitting between them. The CDR3 is 13 amino acids. Germline V gives CDR1 SQVTM, CDR2 ANQGSEA. Here the CDR3 reads CSVGGGDKDTQYF. The CDR3 DNA sequence: TGCAGCGTGGGAGGGGGAGATAAAGATACGCAGTATTTT.

This clone was recorded only once. CDR3 coding DNA: TGTGCCAGCACCACAGGGGCCTTGGGCTATGGCTACACCTTC. This codes for CASTTGALGYGYTF. The J gene is TRBJ1-2, the V gene TRBV11-2, with 7 bases matching TRBD1. Germline V gene lookup returns CDR1 SGHAT and CDR2 FQNNGV. The V segment lost 7 bases and the J segment 4 bases; nucleotides outside the gene matches: 9. The CDR3 loop spans 14 amino acids.

The chain carries TRBV7-3 and TRBJ2-5, with TRBD2 matching over 16 bases. This CDR3 region has 18 residues. CDR1 SGHTA and CDR2 FQGTGA come from the germline V gene. With 5 bases clipped from V and 4 bases from J, the junction kept 10 bases outside the gene matches. CDR3 bases: TGTGCCAGCAGCCCCGGGGGACTAGCGGGAGGGTCCGGAGAGACCCAGTACTTC. Translation: CASSPGGLAGGSGETQYF.